Below are 32 T cell receptor beta chains sequenced from a single sample in a study of cytomegalovirus exposure and HLA in healthy donors. The repertoire was sequenced with immunoSEQ multiplex PCR; TCRdb's copy has only in-frame clones and lacks some. In the table there are approximately 170,000 clones, 85% of which are singletons. The specimen was PBMCs. The receptor set was obtained from a man between 18 and 35 years old in good health and CMV-seropositive.

J is TRBJ2-5 and V is TRBV14; TRBD2 might be the D (6 bases). Germline CDR1 reads SGHDN; CDR2 reads FVKESK. CDR3 size: 16 residues. The V end was cut by 5 bases, the J end by 2 bases, with 18 bases between. The CDR3 here is CASSEIGGVEQETQYF. CDR3 coding DNA: TGTGCCAGCAGCGAAATTGGAGGGGTTGAACAAGAGACCCAGTACTTC. The full variable domain, in which reference TRBV14 and TRBJ2-5 provide the parts outside the CDR3, is EAGVTQFPSHSVIEKGQTVTLRCDPISGHDNLYWYRRVMGKEIKFLLHFVKESKQDESGMPNNRFLAERTGGTYSTLKVQPAELEDSGVYFCASSEIGGVEQETQYFGPGTRLLVL.

This chain joins TRBV7-2 and TRBJ2-7, with D tentatively TRBD1 (6 bases). CDR1 is SGHTA and CDR2 is FQGNSA in the germline V gene. V was trimmed by 5 bases and J by 3 bases, leaving 14 bases between them. This CDR3 has 14 amino acids. The CDR3 region has the DNA TGTGCCAGCAGCCTCCAACAGGGTTACTACGAGCAGTACTTC. This sequence encodes CASSLQQGYYEQYF. Full variable domain (outside the CDR3, taken from reference TRBV7-2 and TRBJ2-7): GAGVSQSPSNKVTEKGKDVELRCDPISGHTALYWYRQSLGQGLEFLIYFQGNSAPDKSGLPSDRFSAERTGGSVSTLTIQRTQQEDSAVYLCASSLQQGYYEQYFGPGTRLTVT.

The V call is TRBV11-3, the J call TRBJ2-5; D is undetermined. Germline loops: CDR1 SGHNT, CDR2 YENEEA. V was pared by 1 base and J by 5 bases, with 8 bases between. The CDR3 extends over 13 amino acids. CDR3 in amino acids: CASSLGQVETQYF. In DNA form, the CDR3 reads TGTGCCAGCAGCTTAGGCCAGGTGGAGACCCAGTACTTC. The entire variable domain, with the rest obtained from reference TRBV11-3 and TRBJ2-5, is as follows: EAGVVQSPRYKIIEKKQPVAFWCNPISGHNTLYWYLQNLGQGPELLIRYENEEAVDDSQLPKDRFSAERLKGVDSTLKIQPAELGDSAVYLCASSLGQVETQYFGPGTRLLVL.

This sequence joins TRBV11-3 and TRBJ2-7; D is undetermined. The CDR3 extends over 12 amino acids. Germline V gives CDR1 SGHNT, CDR2 YENEEA. Trimming took off 2 bases at V and 0 bases at J, with 2 bases between the two ends. The CDR3 loop reads CASSLHSYEQYF. The DNA for the CDR3 is TGTGCCAGCAGCTTACACTCCTACGAGCAGTACTTC.

The chain employs TRBV4-1 and TRBJ1-3, with a weak D call TRBD1 (6 bases). The CDR3 contains 13 residues. The ends were cut back, 0 bases at V and 13 bases at J, with 13 bases in the middle. Germline V gene sequence: CDR1 MGHRA, CDR2 YSYEKL. This CDR3 reads CASSQEVRTAIYF. CDR3 DNA: TGCGCCAGCAGCCAAGAGGTGCGGACAGCTATATATTTT.

The gene calls are TRBV28 and TRBJ2-5, with 7 positions matching TRBD1. The CDR3 is 12 residues long. Germline V gene sequence: CDR1 MDHEN, CDR2 SYDVKM. In DNA form, the CDR3 reads TGTGCATCCAGGGGGTTCCAAGAGACCCAGTACTTC. Amino acids: CASRGFQETQYF. The variable domain in full, completed from reference TRBV28 and TRBJ2-5, reads DVKVTQSSRYLVKRTGEKVFLECVQDMDHENMFWYRQDPGLGLRLIYFSYDVKMKEKGDIPEGYSVSREKKERFSLILESASTNQTSMYLCASRGFQETQYFGPGTRLLVL.

The chain joins TRBV29-1 to TRBJ2-1, with D possibly being TRBD2 (5 bases). The CDR3 contains 14 residues. Germline CDR1 and CDR2: SQVTM and ANQGSEA. The V gene lost 8 bases and the J gene lost 1 base, with 15 bases spanning the gap. The CDR3 here is CSLNAGESYNEQFF. As DNA, the CDR3 is TGCAGCCTGAACGCCGGGGAGTCCTACAATGAGCAGTTCTTC.

This rearrangement joins TRBV28 to TRBJ1-1; no clear D gene. Germline-derived CDR1 and CDR2 are MDHEN and SYDVKM. This CDR3 is built from 16 residues. Trimming took off 6 bases at V and 1 base at J, with 18 bases between the two ends. In DNA, the CDR3 is TGTGCCAGCAGCCGACCGGTGACAAGCGGGAACACTGAAGCTTTCTTT. Translated: CASSRPVTSGNTEAFF.

This chain uses TRBV30 with TRBJ2-3; D call uncertain. The CDR3 loop spans 18 amino acids. Germline assignment: CDR1 GTSNPN and CDR2 SVGIG (reference sequence). V was trimmed by 1 base and J by 2 bases, leaving 22 bases between them. The CDR3 here is CAWSEWPVPKTHTDTQYF. The DNA for the CDR3 is TGTGCCTGGAGTGAATGGCCGGTCCCCAAGACACACACAGATACGCAGTATTTT.

The chain couples TRBV6-1 to TRBJ2-4, with a possible D match to TRBD2 (5 bases). Germline V gene data show CDR1 as MNHNS and CDR2 as SASEGT. Trimming cost V 2 bases and J 1 base, with 21 bases left between them. This CDR3 comprises 19 residues. The CDR3 sequence: CASSELKGAFLSAKNIQYF. For the CDR3, the DNA is TGTGCCAGCAGTGAATTGAAGGGAGCCTTCCTATCCGCCAAAAACATTCAGTACTTC.

This clone was found once. The rearrangement uses TRBV19 and TRBJ2-5, with a weak D call TRBD2 (6 bases). CDR3 length: 14 amino acids. Germline V gene lookup returns CDR1 LNHDA and CDR2 SQIVND (reference sequence). V lost 5 bases and J 2 bases, leaving 12 bases between the germline ends. The CDR3 loop reads CASSSNAGQETQYF. The CDR3 region has the DNA TGTGCCAGTAGTTCCAACGCGGGGCAAGAGACCCAGTACTTC.

This clone has just one count. The chain combines TRBV5-6 with TRBJ2-3; 8 bases match TRBD1. This CDR3 is built from 15 residues. V trimming: 4 bases; J trimming: 3 bases; junction bases outside the gene matches: 7. CDR1 and CDR2 from the germline V gene are SGHDT and YYEEEE. DNA for the CDR3: TGTGCCAGCAGCCTGACAGGGGCGGGAACAGATACGCAGTATTTT. It encodes CASSLTGAGTDTQYF.

This chain uses TRBV5-1 with TRBJ1-1; a weak D match, TRBD1 (5 bases). Germline lookup yields CDR1 SGHRS and CDR2 YFSETQ. The CDR3 is 13 residues long. V lost 5 bases, J lost 4 bases, and 12 bases lay in between. Here the CDR3 DNA reads TGCGCCAGCAGTGCACAGGATGGCACTGAAGCTTTCTTT. Translating gives CASSAQDGTEAFF. The entire variable domain, with the rest obtained from reference TRBV5-1 and TRBJ1-1, is as follows: KAGVTQTPRYLIKTRGQQVTLSCSPISGHRSVSWYQQTPGQGLQFLFEYFSETQRNKGNFPGRFSGRQFSNSRSEMNVSTLELGDSALYLCASSAQDGTEAFFGQGTRLTVV.

The chain is built from TRBV2 and TRBJ1-1; D unresolved. Trimming took 5 bases from V and 1 from J, leaving 8 bases between them. CDR1 is SNHLY, CDR2 FYNNEI, per germline. The CDR3 length is 13 residues. The CDR3 spells CASSLTGNTEAFF. The CDR3 DNA reads as TGTGCCAGCAGTTTGACGGGGAACACTGAAGCTTTCTTT.

This clone was seen a handful of times. This chain connects TRBV28 to TRBJ2-3; D is perhaps TRBD1 (6 bases). Trimming took 5 bases from V and 2 from J, leaving 17 bases between them. The CDR3 runs to 16 residues. CDR1 is MDHEN and CDR2 is SYDVKM in the germline V gene. The CDR3 here is CASSTQGSGVTDTQYF. The CDR3 DNA sequence: TGTGCCAGCAGTACCCAGGGGAGTGGGGTCACAGATACGCAGTATTTT.

The gene calls are TRBV6-6 and TRBJ2-3; D is unclear. The CDR3 totals 15 residues. CDR1 and CDR2 (germline): MNHNY, SVGAGI (reference sequence). V was pared by 0 bases and J by 3 bases, with 10 bases between. The CDR3 coding sequence is TGTGCCAGCAGTTACTCTTCCCCCGCGACAGATACGCAGTATTTT. This codes for CASSYSSPATDTQYF.

This rearrangement joins TRBV6-5 to TRBJ2-1; 13 bases line up with TRBD2. The junction had 6 bases not matched to a gene; V was cut back by 6 bases and J by 7 bases. The germline V gene has CDR1 MNHEY and CDR2 SVGAGI. The CDR3 contains 15 residues. The CDR3 bases are TGTGCCAGCAGACGACTAGCGGGGGGATTTAATGAGCAGTTCTTC. Protein: CASRRLAGGFNEQFF.

The chain joins TRBV19 to TRBJ1-3; D is uncertain. Between the trimmed V and J ends, which lost 5 bases and 0 bases, there was a span of 5 bases. Germline assignment: CDR1 LNHDA and CDR2 SQIVND (reference sequence). The CDR3 sequence is 13 residues long. In DNA, the CDR3 is TGTGCCAGTAGTCAAGCCTCTGGAAACACCATATATTTT. It is translated as CASSQASGNTIYF.

The chain recombines TRBV28 with TRBJ2-3; D is unresolved. In germline, CDR1 is MDHEN, CDR2 SYDVKM. The CDR3 length is 12 residues. V was shortened by 5 bases and J by 11 bases, with 14 bases between the two germline ends. The CDR3 is CASSRVVHGQYF. As DNA, the CDR3 is TGTGCCAGCAGTAGAGTGGTCCACGGGCAGTATTTT.

The gene calls are TRBV6-6 and TRBJ2-7; D is possibly TRBD2 (6 bases). CDR3 length: 14 residues. CDR1 and CDR2 (germline): MNHNY, SVGAGI (reference sequence). V lost 5 bases and J lost 2, with 13 bases in between. The CDR3 reads CASSIREMPYEQYF. In DNA form, the CDR3 reads TGTGCCAGCAGTATCCGGGAGATGCCCTACGAGCAGTACTTC.

The CDR3 region is CASSLGESGEQYF. The CDR3 DNA follows: TGTGCCAGCAGCTTAGGCGAGTCCGGCGAGCAGTACTTC. V usage is TRBV13 and J usage is TRBJ2-7, with D unresolved. Looked up from germline, CDR1 is PRHDT and CDR2 is FYEKMQ (reference sequence). The CDR3 length is 13 residues. V lost 0 bases and J lost 6, with 9 bases in between.

This chain joins TRBV7-2 and TRBJ1-4, with D uncertain. This CDR3 region has 13 residues. CDR1 is SGHTA and CDR2 is FQGNSA in the germline V gene. V dropped 2 bases and J dropped 5 bases, with 6 bases sitting between them. Here the CDR3 DNA reads TGTGCCAGCAGCTTACCCCAAAATGAAAAACTGTTTTTT. It specifies CASSLPQNEKLFF.

This chain links TRBV14 with TRBJ2-1; 8 bases are a match to TRBD1. V shed 4 bases and J 7 bases; nucleotides not matched to a gene: 6. Per germline, CDR1 SGHDN and CDR2 FVKESK. This CDR3 is 14 amino acids long. This CDR3 reads CASSLGQGWNEQFF. The CDR3 DNA reads as TGTGCCAGCAGCCTTGGACAGGGATGGAATGAGCAGTTCTTC.

This chain joins TRBV7-3 and TRBJ2-6; D is undetermined. Germline V lookup: CDR1 SGHTA, CDR2 FQGTGA. V lost 1 base and J 4 bases, leaving 11 bases between the germline ends. The CDR3 is 16 residues long. The CDR3 region has the DNA TGTGCCAGCAGCTTAATGTCCGGGTCCGGGGCCAACGTCCTGACTTTC. The encoded protein is CASSLMSGSGANVLTF.

V is TRBV5-8 and J is TRBJ2-7; 7 bases are a match to TRBD2. In germline, CDR1 is SGHTS, CDR2 YDEGEE. The ends lost 1 base at V and 4 bases at J; junction bases unmatched: 5. This CDR3 has 14 residues. CDR3 region: CASSLPSGPYEQYF. CDR3 nucleotides: TGTGCCAGCAGCTTGCCTAGCGGTCCTTACGAGCAGTACTTC.

The chain recombines TRBV19 with TRBJ2-3; 11 positions match TRBD2. The germline gives CDR1 LNHDA, CDR2 SQIVND (reference sequence). Trimming cost V 1 base and J 2 bases; bases outside gene matches: 5. The CDR3 totals 17 residues. The CDR3 nucleotides are TGTGCCAGTAGTATAGGTCTAGCGGGGGGACCCACAGATACGCAGTATTTT. This codes for CASSIGLAGGPTDTQYF.

The chain employs TRBV10-3 and TRBJ1-1; D gene ambiguous. The germline V gene has CDR1 ENHRY and CDR2 SYGVKD. V was clipped by 3 bases and J by 1 base, with 6 bases between them. The CDR3 is made up of 13 amino acids. CDR3 DNA: TGTGCCATCAGTGACTCGGGGAACACTGAAGCTTTCTTT. Protein sequence: CAISDSGNTEAFF.

The chain links TRBV19 to TRBJ2-7; 9 bases agree with TRBD1. V was clipped by 5 bases and J by 3 bases; unmatched bases: 11. The CDR3 totals 16 residues. Germline lookup yields CDR1 LNHDA and CDR2 SQIVND (reference sequence). CDR3 amino acids: CASSLGGQGHFYEQYF. The CDR3 bases are TGTGCCAGTAGTTTGGGGGGACAGGGACATTTCTACGAGCAGTACTTC.

V and J are TRBV27 and TRBJ2-2, with 12 bases identical to TRBD2. Germline trimming cut 1 base from V and 1 base from J; bases unmatched to any gene: 7. The CDR3 has 19 amino acids. Germline-derived CDR1 and CDR2 are MNHEY and SMNVEV (reference sequence). The CDR3 bases are TGTGCCAGCAGTTTATTAACCGGGACTAGCGGGTGGAACACCGGGGAGCTGTTTTTT. Residues: CASSLLTGTSGWNTGELFF.

In this sample, this clone turned up once. V gene TRBV5-5 combines with J gene TRBJ2-2; 13 nucleotides match TRBD2. V trimming: 4 bases; J trimming: 8 bases; junction bases outside the gene matches: 5. The CDR3 is 15 residues long. Germline values: CDR1 SGHKS, CDR2 YYEKEE (reference sequence). CDR3 bases: TGTGCCAGCAGCCGGACTAGCGGGAGTTGGGGGGAGCTGTTTTTT. Amino acid sequence: CASSRTSGSWGELFF.

The gene calls are TRBV5-4 and TRBJ2-3; D unclear. Trimming shortened V by 0 bases and J by 2 bases, and 7 bases separated the two germline ends. This CDR3 spans 14 amino acids. Germline V CDR1 and CDR2: SGHNT, YYREEE (reference sequence). Written as DNA, the CDR3 is TGTGCCAGCAGCTTGGTAGTCGACACAGATACGCAGTATTTT. The encoded protein is CASSLVVDTDTQYF. Drawing the rest from reference TRBV5-4 and TRBJ2-3, the complete variable domain is ETGVTQSPTHLIKTRGQQVTLRCSSQSGHNTVSWYQQALGQGPQFIFQYYREEENGRGNFPPRFSGLQFPNYSSELNVNALELDDSALYLCASSLVVDTDTQYFGPGTRLTVL.

The J gene is TRBJ1-2, the V gene TRBV6-1; D remains unclear. Trimming removed 2 bases at V and 4 bases at J, with 8 bases between. CDR3 length: 13 amino acids. Per germline, CDR1 MNHNS and CDR2 SASEGT. The CDR3 is CASSESVFYGYTF. Here the CDR3 DNA reads TGTGCCAGCAGTGAATCGGTCTTCTATGGCTACACCTTC.